The entry that follows covers one TCR beta chain sequence. The data derive from a study of blood T cell repertoires in COVID-19. On the study more broadly: T cells, B-cell-depleted T cells, or PBMCs provided the cDNA or gDNA that served as material.

Trimming cost V 7 bases and J 10 bases; bases outside gene matches: 5. This CDR3 spans 13 amino acids. Germline V gene data show CDR1 as MNHEY and CDR2 as SVGAGI. Original processing methods: The assay estimated nucleated cells by amplifying reference gene primers. Here immunoSEQ multiplex PCR was the method, and the copy in TCRdb shows in-frame clones only, minus some. Clone size and the V and J calls come from that table; the DNA yielded D and trimming. The sample yields 200,000 or so clones, around 89% seen once. Sequencing input: peripheral blood. The V and J genes are TRBV6-5 and TRBJ2-1, with 12 bases matching TRBD2. The sequence was obtained from a man in his 70s with acute or convalescent COVID-19. CDR3 coding DNA: TGTGCCAGCACCCCTAGCGGGAGGGCGGAGCAGTTCTTC. Translating it yields CASTPSGRAEQFF.